This T cell receptor beta chain originates from a study of blood T cell repertoires in COVID-19. Study-wide context: Samples taken during acute and convalescent COVID-19 were collected in the United States, Italy and Spain. The analysed material was cDNA or gDNA that came from T cells, B-cell-depleted T cells, or PBMCs.

The V and J ends lost 5 bases and 8 bases respectively, with 6 bases between them. The CDR3 loop spans 10 amino acids. Germline V gives CDR1 MDHEN, CDR2 SYDVKM. Per the study methods: Scientists estimated how many nucleated cells there were by amplifying reference gene primers. Sequenced by immunoSEQ multiplex PCR; TCRdb stores in-frame clones only, minus some. The DNA gave D and trimming, while V, J and clone size come from that table. In the table there are roughly 180,000 clones, 75% to 90% of which are singletons. The V call is TRBV28, the J call TRBJ2-5, with D unresolved. The receptor's source is a woman aged 60-75 years with acute or convalescent COVID-19. The specimen sequenced was peripheral blood. CDR3 residues: CASSTVTQYF. The DNA of the CDR3 is TGTGCCAGCAGTACAGTAACCCAGTACTTC.